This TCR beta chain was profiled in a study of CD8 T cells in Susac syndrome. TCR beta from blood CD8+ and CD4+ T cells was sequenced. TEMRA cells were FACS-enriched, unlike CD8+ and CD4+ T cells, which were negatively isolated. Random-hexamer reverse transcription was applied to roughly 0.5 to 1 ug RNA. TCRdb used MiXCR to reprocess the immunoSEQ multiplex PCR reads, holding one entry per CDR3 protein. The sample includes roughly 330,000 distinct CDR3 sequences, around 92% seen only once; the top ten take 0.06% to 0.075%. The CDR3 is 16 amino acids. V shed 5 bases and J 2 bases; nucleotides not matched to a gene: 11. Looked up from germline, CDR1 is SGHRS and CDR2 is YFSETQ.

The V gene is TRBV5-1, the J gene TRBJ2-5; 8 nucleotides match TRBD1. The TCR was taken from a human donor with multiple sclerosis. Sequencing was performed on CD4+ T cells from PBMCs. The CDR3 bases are TGCGCCAGCAGTTATGCCGGGACAGGCGAACAAGAGACCCAGTACTTC. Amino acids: CASSYAGTGEQETQYF.